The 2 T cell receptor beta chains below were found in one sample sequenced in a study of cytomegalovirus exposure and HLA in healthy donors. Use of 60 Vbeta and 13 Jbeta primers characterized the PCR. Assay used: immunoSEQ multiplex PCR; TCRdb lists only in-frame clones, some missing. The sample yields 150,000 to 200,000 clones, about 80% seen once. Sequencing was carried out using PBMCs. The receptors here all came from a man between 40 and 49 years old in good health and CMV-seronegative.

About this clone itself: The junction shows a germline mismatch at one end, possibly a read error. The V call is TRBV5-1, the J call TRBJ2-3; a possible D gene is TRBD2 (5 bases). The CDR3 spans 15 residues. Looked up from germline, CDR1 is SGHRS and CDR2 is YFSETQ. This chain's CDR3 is CASSLVARSTDTQYF. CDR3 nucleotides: TGCGCCAGCAGCTTGGTAGCGAGGAGCACGGATACGCAGTATTTT.

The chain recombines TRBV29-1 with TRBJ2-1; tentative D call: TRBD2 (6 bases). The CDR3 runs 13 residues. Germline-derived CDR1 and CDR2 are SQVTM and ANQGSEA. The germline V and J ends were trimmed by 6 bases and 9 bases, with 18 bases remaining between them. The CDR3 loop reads CSVARDSMGEQFF. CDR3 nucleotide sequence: TGCAGCGTGGCGAGGGACTCCATGGGTGAGCAGTTCTTC.